This T cell receptor (beta chain) was profiled in a study of T cell responses to AZD1222 COVID-19 vaccine. General study findings and limits: Clonal diversity was possibly underestimated, and white British individuals and females predominated among donors. Regions 160-218 and 743-854 dominated among vaccine-associated CD4 TCRs spanning spike. Baseline seropositivity characterized only a handful of AZD1222 recipients.

Some clones are missing from TCRdb's copy, which holds only in-frame ones; the method was immunoSEQ multiplex PCR. The table shows roughly 100,000 clones, with about 92% occurring only once. Note on this clone: No antigen is known for it.

Here the sequenced sample was peripheral blood, taken on day 0 of AZD1222 vaccination. The TCR was taken from an adult in good health.

In DNA form, the CDR3 reads TGTGCCTGGAGGTCGGATAGCAATCAGCCCCAGCATTTT. Protein: CAWRSDSNQPQHF. V and J are TRBV30 and TRBJ1-5; D gene uncertain. The V and J ends lost 3 bases and 0 bases respectively, with 6 bases between them. Germline CDR1 GTSNPN, CDR2 SVGIG (reference sequence). This CDR3 region has 13 residues.